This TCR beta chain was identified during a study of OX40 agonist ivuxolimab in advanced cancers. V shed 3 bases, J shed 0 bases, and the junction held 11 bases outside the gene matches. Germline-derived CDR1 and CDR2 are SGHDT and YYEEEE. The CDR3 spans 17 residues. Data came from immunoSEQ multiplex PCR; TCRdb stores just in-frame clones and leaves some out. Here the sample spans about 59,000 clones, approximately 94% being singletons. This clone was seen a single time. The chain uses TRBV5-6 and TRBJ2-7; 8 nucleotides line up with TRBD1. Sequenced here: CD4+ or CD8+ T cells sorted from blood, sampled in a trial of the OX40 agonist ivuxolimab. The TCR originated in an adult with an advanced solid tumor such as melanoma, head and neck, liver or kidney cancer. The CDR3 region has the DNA TGTGCCAGCAGCTGGGGCGTGGACAGGGTGAGCTCCTACGAGCAGTACTTC. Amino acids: CASSWGVDRVSSYEQYF.